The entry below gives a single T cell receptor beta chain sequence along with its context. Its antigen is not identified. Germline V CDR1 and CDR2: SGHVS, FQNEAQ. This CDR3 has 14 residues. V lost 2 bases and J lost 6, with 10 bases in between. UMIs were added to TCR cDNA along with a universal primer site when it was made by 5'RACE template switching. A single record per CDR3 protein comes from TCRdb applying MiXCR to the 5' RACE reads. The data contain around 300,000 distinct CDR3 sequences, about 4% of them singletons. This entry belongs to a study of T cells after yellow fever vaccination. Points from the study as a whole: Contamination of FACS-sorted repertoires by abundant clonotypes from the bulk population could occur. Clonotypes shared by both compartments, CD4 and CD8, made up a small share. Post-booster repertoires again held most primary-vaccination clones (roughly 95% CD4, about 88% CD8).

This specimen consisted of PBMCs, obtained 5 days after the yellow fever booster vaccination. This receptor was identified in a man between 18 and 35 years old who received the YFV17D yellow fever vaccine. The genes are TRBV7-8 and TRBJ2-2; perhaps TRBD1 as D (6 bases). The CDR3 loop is CASSLWKGAGELFF. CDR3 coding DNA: TGTGCCAGCAGCTTATGGAAGGGGGCCGGGGAGCTGTTTTTT.